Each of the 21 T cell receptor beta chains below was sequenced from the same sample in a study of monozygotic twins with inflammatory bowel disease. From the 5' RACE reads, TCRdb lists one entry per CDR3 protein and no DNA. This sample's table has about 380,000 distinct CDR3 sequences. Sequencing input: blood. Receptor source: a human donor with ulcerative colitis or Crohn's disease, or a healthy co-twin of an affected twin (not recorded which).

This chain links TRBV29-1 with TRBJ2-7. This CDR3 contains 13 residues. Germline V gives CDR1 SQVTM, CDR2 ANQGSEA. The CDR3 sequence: CSVAAATRYEQYF.

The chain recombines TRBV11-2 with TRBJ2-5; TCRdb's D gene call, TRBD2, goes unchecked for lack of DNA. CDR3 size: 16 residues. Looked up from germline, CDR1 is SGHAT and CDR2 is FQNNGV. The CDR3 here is CASSSGLAGGQETQYF.

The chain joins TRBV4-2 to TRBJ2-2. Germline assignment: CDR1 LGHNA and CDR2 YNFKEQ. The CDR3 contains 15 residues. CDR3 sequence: CASSQGSRGGGELFF.

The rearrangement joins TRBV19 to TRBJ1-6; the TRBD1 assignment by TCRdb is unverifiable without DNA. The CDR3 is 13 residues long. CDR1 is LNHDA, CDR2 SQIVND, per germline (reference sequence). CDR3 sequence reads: CASSPTGYSPLHF. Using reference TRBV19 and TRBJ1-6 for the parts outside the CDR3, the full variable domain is DGGITQSPKYLFRKEGQNVTLSCEQNLNHDAMYWYRQDPGQGLRLIYYSQIVNDFQKGDIAEGYSVSREKKESFPLTVTSAQKNPTAFYLCASSPTGYSPLHFGNGTRLTVT.

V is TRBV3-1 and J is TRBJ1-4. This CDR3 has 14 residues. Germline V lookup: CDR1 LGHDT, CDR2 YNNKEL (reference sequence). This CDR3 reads CASSQEGTAEKLFF. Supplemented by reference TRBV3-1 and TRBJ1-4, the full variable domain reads DTAVSQTPKYLVTQMGNDKSIKCEQNLGHDTMYWYKQDSKKFLKIMFSYNNKELIINETVPNRFSPKSPDKAHLNLHINSLELGDSAVYFCASSQEGTAEKLFFGSGTQLSVL.

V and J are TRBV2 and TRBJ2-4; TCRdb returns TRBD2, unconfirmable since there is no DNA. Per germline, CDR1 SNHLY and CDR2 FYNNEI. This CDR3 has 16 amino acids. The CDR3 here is CASSDGFRGGGDIQYF.

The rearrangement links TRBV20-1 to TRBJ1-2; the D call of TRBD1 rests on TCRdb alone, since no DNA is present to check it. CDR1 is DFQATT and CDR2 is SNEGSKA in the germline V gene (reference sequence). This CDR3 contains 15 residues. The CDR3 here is CSARDSGATNYGYTF.

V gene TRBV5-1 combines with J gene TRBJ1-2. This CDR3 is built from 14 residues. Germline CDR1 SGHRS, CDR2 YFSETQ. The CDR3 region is CASSLEPEGYGYTF. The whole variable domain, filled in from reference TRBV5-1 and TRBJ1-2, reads KAGVTQTPRYLIKTRGQQVTLSCSPISGHRSVSWYQQTPGQGLQFLFEYFSETQRNKGNFPGRFSGRQFSNSRSEMNVSTLELGDSALYLCASSLEPEGYGYTFGSGTRLTVV.

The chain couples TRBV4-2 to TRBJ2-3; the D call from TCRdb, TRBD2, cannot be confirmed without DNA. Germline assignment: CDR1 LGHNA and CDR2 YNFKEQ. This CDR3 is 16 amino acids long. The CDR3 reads CASSGQRSQTTDTQYF.

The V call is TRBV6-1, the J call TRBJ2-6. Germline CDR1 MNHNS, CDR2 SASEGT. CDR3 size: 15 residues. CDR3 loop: CASRPNSLGANVLTF.

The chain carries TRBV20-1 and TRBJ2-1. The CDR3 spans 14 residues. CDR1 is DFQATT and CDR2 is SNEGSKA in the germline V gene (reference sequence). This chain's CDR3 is CSARESGSYNEQFF.

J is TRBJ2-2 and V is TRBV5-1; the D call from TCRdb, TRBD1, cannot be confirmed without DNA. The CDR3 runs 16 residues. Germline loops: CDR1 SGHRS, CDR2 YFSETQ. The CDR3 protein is CASSSNDRDLTGELFF.

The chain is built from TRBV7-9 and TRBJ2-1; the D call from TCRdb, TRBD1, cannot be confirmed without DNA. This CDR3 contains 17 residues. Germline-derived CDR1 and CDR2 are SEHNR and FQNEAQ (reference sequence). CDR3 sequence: CASSLGRQGASYNEQVF.

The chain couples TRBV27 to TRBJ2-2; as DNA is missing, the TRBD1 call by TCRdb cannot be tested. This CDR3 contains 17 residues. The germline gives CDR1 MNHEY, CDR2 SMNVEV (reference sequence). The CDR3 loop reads CASSPLGQGEYTGELFF.

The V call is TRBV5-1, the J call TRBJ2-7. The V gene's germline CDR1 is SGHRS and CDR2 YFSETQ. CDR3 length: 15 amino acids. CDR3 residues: CASSLVADRVYEQYF.

CDR3 in amino acids: CATSRDRQGAYEQYF. This chain connects TRBV15 to TRBJ2-7; the D gene TCRdb calls, TRBD1, cannot be checked with no DNA. The CDR3 is made up of 15 amino acids. CDR1 and CDR2 from the germline V gene are LNHNV and YYDKDF (reference sequence).

The CDR3: CASSLFGSLSYEQYF. The chain carries TRBV28 and TRBJ2-7. Germline loops: CDR1 MDHEN, CDR2 SYDVKM. The CDR3 contains 15 residues.

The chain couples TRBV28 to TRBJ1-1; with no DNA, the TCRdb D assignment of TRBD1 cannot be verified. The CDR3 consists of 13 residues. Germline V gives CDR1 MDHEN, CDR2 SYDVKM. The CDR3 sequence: CASNSGGNTEAFF. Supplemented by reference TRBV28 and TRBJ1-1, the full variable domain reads DVKVTQSSRYLVKRTGEKVFLECVQDMDHENMFWYRQDPGLGLRLIYFSYDVKMKEKGDIPEGYSVSREKKERFSLILESASTNQTSMYLCASNSGGNTEAFFGQGTRLTVV.

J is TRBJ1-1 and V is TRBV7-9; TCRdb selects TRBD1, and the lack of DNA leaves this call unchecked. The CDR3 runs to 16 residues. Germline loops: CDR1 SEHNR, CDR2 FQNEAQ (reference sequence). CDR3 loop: CASSLPTGDLNTEAFF.

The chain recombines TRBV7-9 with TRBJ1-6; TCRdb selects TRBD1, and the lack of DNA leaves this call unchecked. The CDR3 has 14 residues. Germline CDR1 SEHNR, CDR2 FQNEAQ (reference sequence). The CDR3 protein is CASSLLRVNSPLHF.

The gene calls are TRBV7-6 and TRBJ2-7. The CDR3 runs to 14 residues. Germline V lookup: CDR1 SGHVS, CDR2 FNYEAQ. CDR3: CASSLDSGPYEQYF.